Below are 20 T cell receptor beta chains sequenced from a single sample in a study of naive and memory T cell subsets (dated by TCRdb to the late 2010s). Here is what the overall study found, with its caveats: A few larger clonotypes were found in naive repertoires, especially CD8, and these larger clonotypes were possibly memory cells re-expressing CD45RA.

Library preparation was by UMI-ligation and nested PCR. The sample was run on an Illumina MiSeq. An equimolar mix of two oligonucleotides covering both TRBC1 and TRBC2 was used as the beta constant-region primer. Four rounds of PCR were used to amplify ligated cDNA, with nested alpha and beta constant-region primers being used together with the SP2 primer. The raw public data were reprocessed by TCRdb itself: fastp quality trimming at Q25, MiXCR clonotype calling, in-frame beta chains only. Identical CDR3 protein sequences are pooled into one entry, listed with their most common genes and DNA. Present in this sample are roughly 150,000 distinct CDR3 sequences, approximately 24% of which were seen just once. The ten largest account for 0.11% of the sample. The antigens these receptors bind are not known. Sequencing input: naive CD4+ T cells from blood. Taken with the paper, the label for cell subset or site translates to: naive T cells, CD45RA high CD27+. The receptors stem from a human donor in good health.

The rearrangement uses TRBV7-2 and TRBJ2-6; D uncertain. The CDR3 contains 13 residues. The germline V gene has CDR1 SGHTA and CDR2 FQGNSA. Between the trimmed V and J ends, which lost 5 bases and 2 bases, there was a span of 4 bases. The CDR3 bases are TGTGCCAGCAGCCAAGCTGGGGCCAACGTCCTGACTTTC. As protein: CASSQAGANVLTF.

V gene TRBV5-6 combines with J gene TRBJ2-4; D perhaps matches TRBD2 (7 bases). V gave up 1 base and J gave up 9 bases, with 23 bases separating them. CDR1 and CDR2 (germline): SGHDT, YYEEEE. The CDR3 is 17 residues long. Here the CDR3 reads CASSLLGGASSTGIQYF. CDR3 sequence (DNA): TGTGCCAGCAGCTTGTTAGGGGGGGCATCCTCTACGGGCATTCAGTACTTC. Full variable domain (outside the CDR3, taken from reference TRBV5-6 and TRBJ2-4): DAGVTQSPTHLIKTRGQQVTLRCSPKSGHDTVSWYQQALGQGPQFIFQYYEEEERQRGNFPDRFSGHQFPNYSSELNVNALLLGDSALYLCASSLLGGASSTGIQYFGAGTRLSVL.

The chain is built from TRBV7-2 and TRBJ1-5, with 7 bases aligning to TRBD1. The germline gives CDR1 SGHTA, CDR2 FQGNSA. CDR3 length: 13 amino acids. V was clipped by 6 bases and J by 6 bases; unmatched bases: 5. CDR3 sequence (DNA): TGTGCCAGCAGGACAGGGCTCTCTCAGCCCCAGCATTTT. This codes for CASRTGLSQPQHF.

The rearrangement joins TRBV6-5 to TRBJ2-7; perhaps TRBD2 as D (5 bases). V dropped 6 bases and J dropped 10 bases, with 19 bases sitting between them. Germline CDR1 reads MNHEY; CDR2 reads SVGAGI. This CDR3 comprises 13 residues. CDR3 sequence (DNA): TGTGCCAGCAGCCTCTCTGAGGGATCGGGACAGTACTTC. Translation gives CASSLSEGSGQYF.

The chain has TRBV7-9 and TRBJ1-1, with D unclear. Germline CDR1 SEHNR, CDR2 FQNEAQ (reference sequence). This CDR3 spans 13 amino acids. V dropped 7 bases and J dropped 6 bases, with 15 bases sitting between them. CDR3 nucleotides: TGTGCCAGCACAGTGGCAGGTGGCGCTGAAGCTTTCTTT. Protein: CASTVAGGAEAFF.

As concerns this clonotype: One end of the junction fails to match germline, which may point to a read error. The chain combines TRBV3-1 with TRBJ2-3; D perhaps matches TRBD1 (6 bases). CDR1 is LGHDT and CDR2 is YNNKEL in the germline V gene (reference sequence). The CDR3 consists of 15 residues. CDR3 coding DNA: TGTGCCAGCAGCCAAGGTCACAGAAAGGGGGATACACAGTATTTT. This sequence encodes CASSQGHRKGDTQYF.

V and J are TRBV25-1 and TRBJ1-1; D is uncertain. V lost 8 bases and J lost 0, with 13 bases in between. Germline V gene lookup returns CDR1 MGHDK and CDR2 SYGVNS. The CDR3 runs 14 residues. The CDR3 sequence: CASARSGMNTEAFF. CDR3 in DNA: TGTGCCAGCGCTCGGTCCGGTATGAACACTGAAGCTTTCTTT.

At least ten counts were recorded for this clonotype. The V gene is TRBV20-1, the J gene TRBJ1-5, with D possibly matching TRBD1 (5 bases). The germline gives CDR1 DFQATT, CDR2 SNEGSKA (reference sequence). Trimming pared 0 bases from V and 6 bases from J, leaving 18 bases between. The length of the CDR3 is 16 residues. This CDR3 reads CSARDVGSGRGQPQHF. The CDR3 region has the DNA TGCAGTGCTAGAGATGTGGGTTCGGGGCGAGGTCAGCCCCAGCATTTT.

CDR3 sequence (DNA): TGTGCCAGCAGTTTAAGTATGGGGAAGGGCAATCAGCCCCAGCATTTT. Translation: CASSLSMGKGNQPQHF. This chain uses TRBV28 with TRBJ1-5; D is unresolved. V was pared by 2 bases and J by 2 bases, with 13 bases between. The CDR3 runs to 16 residues. Germline V gene lookup returns CDR1 MDHEN and CDR2 SYDVKM.

This clonotype has more than one count but fewer than ten. This chain links TRBV6-2 or TRBV6-3 with TRBJ2-1, with D tentatively TRBD1 (6 bases). V lost 6 bases and J 9 bases, leaving 15 bases between the germline ends. CDR1 is MNHEY and CDR2 is SVGEGT in the germline V gene. This CDR3 has 13 residues. The chain's CDR3 is CASSSHRDGEQFF. DNA of the CDR3: TGTGCCAGCAGCAGCCACAGGGATGGTGAGCAGTTCTTC.

This clonotype was detected a few times. The chain uses TRBV20-1 and TRBJ1-5, with 8 bases matching TRBD1. The ends lost 3 bases at V and 7 bases at J; junction bases unmatched: 14. The germline CDR1 and CDR2 sequences are DFQATT and SNEGSKA (reference sequence). This CDR3 contains 16 residues. The CDR3 nucleotides read TGCAGTGCTAGTCGGCCCCAGGGGGCGCAAAGGCAGCCCCAGCATTTT. Translation gives CSASRPQGAQRQPQHF.

There are many counts of this clonotype. V and J are TRBV28 and TRBJ2-7; 13 nucleotides agree with TRBD2. Germline-derived CDR1 and CDR2 are MDHEN and SYDVKM. V shed 6 bases and J 1 base; nucleotides not matched to a gene: 12. This CDR3 is 18 amino acids long. The CDR3 DNA sequence: TGTGCCAGCAGATCTAGACTAGCGGGAGGTCCTATGTCCTACGAGCAGTACTTC. The encoded protein is CASRSRLAGGPMSYEQYF.

The rearrangement uses TRBV6-2 or TRBV6-3 and TRBJ2-4; possibly TRBD2 for D (6 bases). Germline CDR1 reads MNHEY; CDR2 reads SVGEGT. Trimming pared 4 bases from V and 8 bases from J, leaving 9 bases between. CDR3 size: 12 residues. In DNA, the CDR3 is TGTGCCAGCAGTTTCAGCGGGCACATTCAGTACTTC. This translates into CASSFSGHIQYF.

V gene TRBV9 combines with J gene TRBJ2-2; D uncertain. This CDR3 is 16 amino acids long. V lost 0 bases to trimming and J lost 2 bases, with 11 bases between them. CDR1 is SGDLS, CDR2 YYNGEE, per germline. The CDR3 loop is CASSVVSSANTGELFF. The DNA of the CDR3 is TGTGCCAGCAGCGTAGTAAGCAGCGCCAACACCGGGGAGCTGTTTTTT.

This chain joins TRBV28 and TRBJ1-5; 8 nucleotides align to TRBD1. V dropped 9 bases and J dropped 0; count of bases not matched to a gene: 7. CDR1 is MDHEN, CDR2 SYDVKM, per germline. This CDR3 has 15 amino acids. CDR3 nucleotides: TGTGCCAGTGCAGGGGGCGAATATAGCAATCAGCCCCAGCATTTT. Amino acids: CASAGGEYSNQPQHF.

The chain joins TRBV6-2 or TRBV6-3 to TRBJ2-7; D remains unclear. CDR3 length: 11 residues. Germline V gene data show CDR1 as MNHEY and CDR2 as SVGEGT. V lost 1 base to trimming and J lost 5 bases, with 3 bases between them. CDR3 in amino acids: CASSYFHEQYF. DNA for the CDR3: TGTGCCAGCAGTTACTTCCACGAGCAGTACTTC.

J is TRBJ2-2 and V is TRBV14; 8 bases are a match to TRBD1. With V trimmed by 6 bases and J by 6 bases, 9 bases remained unmatched. CDR3 size: 15 residues. In germline, CDR1 is SGHDN, CDR2 FVKESK. CDR3 sequence (DNA): TGTGCCAGCAGGCGACAGGGGACAACAGCCGGGGAGCTGTTTTTT. Translating gives CASRRQGTTAGELFF.

This clonotype was counted between two and nine times. This rearrangement joins TRBV27 to TRBJ2-1; TRBD1 might be the D (6 bases). The CDR3 runs 14 residues. Trimming shortened V by 7 bases and J by 7 bases, and 17 bases separated the two germline ends. Germline lookup yields CDR1 MNHEY and CDR2 SMNVEV (reference sequence). CDR3 region: CASTPLGAGNEQFF. CDR3 bases: TGTGCCAGCACCCCTTTGGGGGCAGGGAATGAGCAGTTCTTC.

This clonotype has more than one count but fewer than ten. The CDR3 sequence: CASSQESAGNYEQYF. DNA for the CDR3: TGCGCCAGCAGCCAAGAGTCGGCAGGGAACTACGAGCAGTACTTC. This chain uses TRBV4-3 with TRBJ2-7, with a tentative D call TRBD1 (5 bases). V lost 0 bases, J lost 3 bases, and 12 bases lay in between. Germline CDR1 LGHNA, CDR2 YSLEER. The CDR3 is made up of 15 amino acids.

The chain carries TRBV12-2 and TRBJ1-6; the table's D call TRBD1 went unverified against the DNA. TRBV12-2 constitutes a pseudogene. The CDR3 is made up of 17 amino acids. The CDR3 loop is CASRQRRDPHSNSPLHF. DNA for the CDR3: TGTGCAAGTCGCCAAAGACGGGACCCACATTCGAATTCACCCCTCCACTTT.